This T cell receptor (beta chain) came from a study of blood T cell repertoires in COVID-19. Study background: Sites across the United States, Italy and Spain contributed samples from acute and convalescent COVID-19. Sample material is recorded as cDNA or gDNA derived from T cells, B-cell-depleted T cells, or PBMCs.

As originally analysed: Amplified reference gene primers provided the basis for estimating nucleated cell counts. Sequencing was performed with immunoSEQ multiplex PCR; in TCRdb, only in-frame clones are kept and a portion is missing. V, J and clone size are taken as reported in that table, and D and trimming were inferred from the DNA itself. This sample has more than 250,000 clones, with approximately 88% found just once. Enrollment of patients from Seattle took place during active infection, with longitudinal follow-up. Trimming at V came to 5 bases and at J to 8 bases, leaving 4 bases not matched to a gene. This CDR3 is built from 13 residues.

This receptor was identified in a woman aged 25 to 39 with COVID-19, enrolled during active disease. V is TRBV12-3 or TRBV12-4 and J is TRBJ2-1; TRBD1 agrees at 9 bases. Material for sequencing was peripheral blood. CDR3 coding DNA: TGTGCCAGCAGTCTCTGGACAGGGGATGAGCAGTTCTTC. Protein: CASSLWTGDEQFF.